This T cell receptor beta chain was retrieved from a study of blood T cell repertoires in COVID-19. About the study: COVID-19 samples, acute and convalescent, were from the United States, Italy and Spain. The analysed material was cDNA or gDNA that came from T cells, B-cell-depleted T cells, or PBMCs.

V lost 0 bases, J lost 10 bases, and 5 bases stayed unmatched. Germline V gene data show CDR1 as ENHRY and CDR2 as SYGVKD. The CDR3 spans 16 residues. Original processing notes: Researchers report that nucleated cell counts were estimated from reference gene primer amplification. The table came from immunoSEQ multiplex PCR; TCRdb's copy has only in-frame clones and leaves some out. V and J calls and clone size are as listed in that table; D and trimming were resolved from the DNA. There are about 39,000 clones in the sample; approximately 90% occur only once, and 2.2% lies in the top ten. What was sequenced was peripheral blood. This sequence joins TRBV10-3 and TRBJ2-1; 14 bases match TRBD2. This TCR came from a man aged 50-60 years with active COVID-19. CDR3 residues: CAISESTSGRAEEQFF. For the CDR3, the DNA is TGTGCCATCAGTGAGTCGACTAGCGGGAGGGCCGAGGAGCAGTTCTTC.